What follows describes a single TCR beta chain. Antigen specificity is unknown. Trimming took 5 bases from V and 8 from J; bases not matched to a gene: 11. The CDR3 extends over 15 amino acids. The germline V gene has CDR1 SGHTA and CDR2 FQGNSA. The study ran its PCR with 60 Vbeta and 13 Jbeta primers. Profiled with immunoSEQ multiplex PCR; TCRdb holds only in-frame clones, not every one. The sample has approximately 200,000 clones, roughly 85% seen once. This sample is part of a study of cytomegalovirus exposure and HLA in healthy donors. The study's findings and limits: HLA restriction was apparent for most CMV-associated TCR beta chains in a later analysis.

This receptor was identified in a woman aged 25-40 years in good health and CMV-seropositive. The chain employs TRBV7-2 and TRBJ1-2; 10 bases match TRBD1. The source material was PBMCs. CDR3 bases: TGTGCCAGCAGCCCGGACAGGGGGTCTGTCGGAGGCTACACCTTC. Translated, it gives CASSPDRGSVGGYTF.